This T cell receptor (beta chain) was found in a study of Tregs in tolerant kidney transplant recipients. The assay was immunoSEQ multiplex PCR, and TCRdb's table has in-frame clones only and misses some. This sample has more than 75,000 clones, with more than 85% found just once. Germline CDR1 KGHSH, CDR2 LQKENI. The V end was cut by 4 bases, the J end by 2 bases, with 7 bases between. The CDR3 consists of 13 residues. The sequencing here drew on CD4+ T cells from blood, taken before the transplant. The source of this sequence is a human donor who received a combined kidney and bone marrow transplant. This chain connects TRBV18 to TRBJ2-3; the D is unclear. The CDR3 DNA follows: TGTGCCAGCTCACTCGGTGACACAGATACGCAGTATTTT. It is translated as CASSLGDTDTQYF.